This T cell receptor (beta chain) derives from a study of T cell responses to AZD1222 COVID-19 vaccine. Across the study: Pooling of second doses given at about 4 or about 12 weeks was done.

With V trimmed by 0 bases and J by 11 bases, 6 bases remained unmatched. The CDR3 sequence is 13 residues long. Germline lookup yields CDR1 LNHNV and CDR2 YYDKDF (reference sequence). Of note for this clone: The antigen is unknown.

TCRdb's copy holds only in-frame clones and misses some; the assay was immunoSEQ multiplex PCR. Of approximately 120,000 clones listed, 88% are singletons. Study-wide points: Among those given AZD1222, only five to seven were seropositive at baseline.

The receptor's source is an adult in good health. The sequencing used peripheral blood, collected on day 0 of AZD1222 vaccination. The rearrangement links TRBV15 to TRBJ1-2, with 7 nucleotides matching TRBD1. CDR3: CATSREVTGDYTF. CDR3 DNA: TGTGCCACCAGCAGAGAGGTAACAGGGGATTACACCTTC.